This T cell receptor (beta chain) was profiled in a study of post-analysis software for immune sequencing data. Overall study results and limits: Multiple sclerosis patients had significantly lower normalized Chao1 diversity than controls. Higher frequency in patients than in controls was seen for about five TRBV segments, with TRBV5-6, TRBV5-1 and TRBV20-1 among them.

The TCR beta cDNA libraries carried unique molecular identifiers. TCRdb re-called the PCR reads with MiXCR, one entry per CDR3 protein. The repertoire holds about 540,000 distinct CDR3 sequences, with around a third as singletons. In regard to this clonotype: Its target is unknown.

The V end lost 0 bases, the J end lost 1 base, and 9 bases lay between the germline ends. Looked up from germline, CDR1 is DFQATT and CDR2 is SNEGSKA (reference sequence). The CDR3 is 14 residues long. The rearrangement links TRBV20-1 to TRBJ1-1; maybe TRBD1 (6 bases). This clonotype was sampled from a girl under 18 with multiple sclerosis. Input material: blood. The CDR3, as DNA: TGCAGTGCTAGAGAAATACAGGGGAACACTGAAGCTTTCTTT. Translation gives CSAREIQGNTEAFF.